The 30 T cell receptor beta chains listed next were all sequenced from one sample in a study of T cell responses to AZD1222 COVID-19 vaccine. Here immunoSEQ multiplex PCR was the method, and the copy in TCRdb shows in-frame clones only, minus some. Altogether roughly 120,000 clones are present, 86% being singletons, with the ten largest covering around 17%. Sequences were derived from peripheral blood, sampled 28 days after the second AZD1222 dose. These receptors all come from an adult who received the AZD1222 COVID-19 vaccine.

CDR3 coding DNA: TGTGCCAGCAGCCGACAGGGGGACAGTACCCTCCACTTT. This sequence encodes CASSRQGDSTLHF. The V and J genes are TRBV7-8 and TRBJ1-6, with 9 bases that match TRBD1. V lost 5 bases, J lost 14 bases, and 7 bases stayed unmatched. The CDR3 consists of 13 residues. CDR1 is SGHVS, CDR2 FQNEAQ, per germline.

The CDR3 bases are TGTGCCAGCAGCCCCACTACCGGGACAGCTGGCTACACCTTC. It specifies CASSPTTGTAGYTF. The V and J genes are TRBV7-3 and TRBJ1-2; 7 positions match TRBD1. V gave up 5 bases and J gave up 7 bases; unmatched junction bases: 10. This CDR3 is built from 14 residues. Germline V gene data show CDR1 as SGHTA and CDR2 as FQGTGA.

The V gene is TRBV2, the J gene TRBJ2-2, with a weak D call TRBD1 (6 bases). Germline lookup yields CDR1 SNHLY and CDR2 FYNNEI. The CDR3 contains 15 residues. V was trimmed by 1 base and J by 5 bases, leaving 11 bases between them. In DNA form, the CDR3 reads TGTGCCAGCAGTGAAGGAACAGGGTGGACCGGGGAGCTGTTTTTT. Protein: CASSEGTGWTGELFF.

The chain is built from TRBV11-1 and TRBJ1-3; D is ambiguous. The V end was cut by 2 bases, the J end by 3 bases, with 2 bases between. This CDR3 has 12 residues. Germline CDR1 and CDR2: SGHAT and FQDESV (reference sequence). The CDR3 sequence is CASSLSGNTIYF. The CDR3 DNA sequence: TGTGCCAGCAGCTTAAGTGGAAACACCATATATTTT.

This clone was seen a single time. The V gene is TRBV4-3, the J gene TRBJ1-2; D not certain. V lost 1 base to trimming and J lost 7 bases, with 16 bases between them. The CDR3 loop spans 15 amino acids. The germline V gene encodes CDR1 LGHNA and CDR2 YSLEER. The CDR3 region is CASSQVISAQSGYTF. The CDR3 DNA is TGCGCCAGCAGCCAAGTTATCTCGGCGCAGAGTGGCTACACCTTC.

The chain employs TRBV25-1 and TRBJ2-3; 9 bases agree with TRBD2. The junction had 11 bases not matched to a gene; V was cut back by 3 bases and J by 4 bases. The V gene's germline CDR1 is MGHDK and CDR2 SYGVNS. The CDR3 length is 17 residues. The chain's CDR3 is CASSDFSGRGGADTQYF. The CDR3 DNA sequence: TGTGCCAGCAGTGACTTTAGCGGGAGAGGAGGTGCAGATACGCAGTATTTT.

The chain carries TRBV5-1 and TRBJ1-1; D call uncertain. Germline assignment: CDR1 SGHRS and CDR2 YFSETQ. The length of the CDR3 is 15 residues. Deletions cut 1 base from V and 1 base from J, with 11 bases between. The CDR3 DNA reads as TGCGCCAGCAGCTTGATCTACAAGAGGAACACTGAAGCTTTCTTT. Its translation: CASSLIYKRNTEAFF.

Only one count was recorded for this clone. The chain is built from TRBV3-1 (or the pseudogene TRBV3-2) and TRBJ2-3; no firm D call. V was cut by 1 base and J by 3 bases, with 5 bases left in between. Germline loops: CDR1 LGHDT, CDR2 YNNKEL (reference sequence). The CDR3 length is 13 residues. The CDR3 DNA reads TGTGCCAGCAGCCAAGCTCGGACAGATACGCAGTATTTT. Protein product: CASSQARTDTQYF.

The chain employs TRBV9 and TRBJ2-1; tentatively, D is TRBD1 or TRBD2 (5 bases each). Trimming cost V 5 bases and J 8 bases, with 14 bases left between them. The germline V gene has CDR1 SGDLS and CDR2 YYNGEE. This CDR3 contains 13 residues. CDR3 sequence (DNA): TGTGCCAGCAGTGGGGACCCTACCCATGAGCAGTTCTTC. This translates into CASSGDPTHEQFF.

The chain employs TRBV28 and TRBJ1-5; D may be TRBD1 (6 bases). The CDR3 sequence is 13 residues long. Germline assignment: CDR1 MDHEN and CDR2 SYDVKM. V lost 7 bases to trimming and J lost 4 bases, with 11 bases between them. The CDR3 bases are TGTGCCAGCACTTACAGGGTGAATCAGCCCCAGCATTTT. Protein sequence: CASTYRVNQPQHF.

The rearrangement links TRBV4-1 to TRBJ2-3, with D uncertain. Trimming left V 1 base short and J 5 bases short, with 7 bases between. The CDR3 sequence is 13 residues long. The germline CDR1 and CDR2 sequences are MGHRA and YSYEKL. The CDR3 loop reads CASSQVDVDTQYF. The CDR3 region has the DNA TGCGCCAGCAGCCAAGTTGATGTAGATACGCAGTATTTT.

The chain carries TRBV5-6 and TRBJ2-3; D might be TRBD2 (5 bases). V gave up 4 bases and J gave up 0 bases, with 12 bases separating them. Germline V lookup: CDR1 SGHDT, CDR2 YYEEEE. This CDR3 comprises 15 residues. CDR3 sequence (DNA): TGTGCCAGCAGCCGCCTAGCAGACAGCACAGATACGCAGTATTTT. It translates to CASSRLADSTDTQYF. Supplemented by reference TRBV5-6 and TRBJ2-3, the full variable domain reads DAGVTQSPTHLIKTRGQQVTLRCSPKSGHDTVSWYQQALGQGPQFIFQYYEEEERQRGNFPDRFSGHQFPNYSSELNVNALLLGDSALYLCASSRLADSTDTQYFGPGTRLTVL.

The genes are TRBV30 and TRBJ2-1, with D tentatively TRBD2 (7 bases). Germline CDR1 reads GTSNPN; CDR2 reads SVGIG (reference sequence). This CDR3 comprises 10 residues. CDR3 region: CAGGDIVQFF. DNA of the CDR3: TGTGCGGGAGGGGACATAGTGCAGTTCTTC.

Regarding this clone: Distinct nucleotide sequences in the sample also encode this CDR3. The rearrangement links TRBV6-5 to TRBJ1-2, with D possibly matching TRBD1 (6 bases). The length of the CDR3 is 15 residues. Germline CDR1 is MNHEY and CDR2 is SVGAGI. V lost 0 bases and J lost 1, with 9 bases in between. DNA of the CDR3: TGTGCCAGCAGTTACTCCCCAGGGGTTAACTATGGCTACACCTTC. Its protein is CASSYSPGVNYGYTF.

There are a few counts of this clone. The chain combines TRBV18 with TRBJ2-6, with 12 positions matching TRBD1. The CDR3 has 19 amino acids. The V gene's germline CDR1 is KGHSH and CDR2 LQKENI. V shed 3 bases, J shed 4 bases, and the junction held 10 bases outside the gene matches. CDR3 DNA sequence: TGTGCCAGCTCACCGCGGCCGGGACAGGGGGCGCGGGGGGCCAACGTCCTGACTTTC. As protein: CASSPRPGQGARGANVLTF.

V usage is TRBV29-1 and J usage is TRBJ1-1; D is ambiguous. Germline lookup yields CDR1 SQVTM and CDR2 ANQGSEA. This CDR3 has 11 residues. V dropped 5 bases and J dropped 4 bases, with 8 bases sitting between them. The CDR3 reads CSVSLGTEAFF. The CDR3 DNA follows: TGCAGCGTTAGTCTGGGCACTGAAGCTTTCTTT.

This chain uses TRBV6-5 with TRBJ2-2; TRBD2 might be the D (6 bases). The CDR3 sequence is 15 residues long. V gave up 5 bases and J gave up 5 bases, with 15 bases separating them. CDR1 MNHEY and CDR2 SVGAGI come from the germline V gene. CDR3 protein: CASSRLDSETGELFF. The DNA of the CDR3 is TGTGCCAGCAGTCGACTAGATTCTGAGACCGGGGAGCTGTTTTTT.

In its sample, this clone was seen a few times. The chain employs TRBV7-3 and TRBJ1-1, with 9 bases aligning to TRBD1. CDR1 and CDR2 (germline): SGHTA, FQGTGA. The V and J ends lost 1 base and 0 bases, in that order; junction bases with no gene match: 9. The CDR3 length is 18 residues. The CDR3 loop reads CASSLRAGTGLLNTEAFF. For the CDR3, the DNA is TGTGCCAGCAGCTTAAGGGCTGGGACAGGGCTATTGAACACTGAAGCTTTCTTT.

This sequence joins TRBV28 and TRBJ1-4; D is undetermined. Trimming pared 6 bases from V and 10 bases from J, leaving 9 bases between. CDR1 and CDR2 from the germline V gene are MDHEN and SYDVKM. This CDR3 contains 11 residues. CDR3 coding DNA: TGTGCCAGCAGCTCACGAGGAAAACTGTTTTTT. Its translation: CASSSRGKLFF.

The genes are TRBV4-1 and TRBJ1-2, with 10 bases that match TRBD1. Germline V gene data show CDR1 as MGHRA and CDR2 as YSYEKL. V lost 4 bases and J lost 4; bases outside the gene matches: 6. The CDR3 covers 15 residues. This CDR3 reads CASSPGTGVRYGYTF. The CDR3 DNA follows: TGCGCCAGCAGCCCCGGGACAGGGGTTCGCTATGGCTACACCTTC.

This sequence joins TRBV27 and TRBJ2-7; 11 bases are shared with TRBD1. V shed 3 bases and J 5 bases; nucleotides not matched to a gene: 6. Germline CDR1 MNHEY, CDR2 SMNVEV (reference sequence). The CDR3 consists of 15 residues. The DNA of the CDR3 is TGTGCCAGCAGTTTCGTGGGACAGGGGGGGGACGAGCAGTACTTC. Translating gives CASSFVGQGGDEQYF.

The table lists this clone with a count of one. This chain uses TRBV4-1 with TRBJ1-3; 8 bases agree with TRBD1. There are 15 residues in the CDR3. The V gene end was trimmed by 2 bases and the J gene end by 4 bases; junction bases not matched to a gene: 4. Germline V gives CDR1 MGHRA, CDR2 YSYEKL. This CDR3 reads CASSQPRDRGNTIYF. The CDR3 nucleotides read TGCGCCAGCAGCCAACCTCGGGACAGGGGAAACACCATATATTTT.

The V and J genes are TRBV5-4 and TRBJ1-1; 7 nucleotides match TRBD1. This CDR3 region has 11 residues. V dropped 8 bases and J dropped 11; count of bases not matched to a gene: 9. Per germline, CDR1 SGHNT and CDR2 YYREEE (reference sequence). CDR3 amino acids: CASQSRGKAFF. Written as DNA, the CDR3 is TGTGCCAGTCAATCCAGGGGGAAGGCTTTCTTT. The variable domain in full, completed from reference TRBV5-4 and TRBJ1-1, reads ETGVTQSPTHLIKTRGQQVTLRCSSQSGHNTVSWYQQALGQGPQFIFQYYREEENGRGNFPPRFSGLQFPNYSSELNVNALELDDSALYLCASQSRGKAFFGQGTRLTVV.

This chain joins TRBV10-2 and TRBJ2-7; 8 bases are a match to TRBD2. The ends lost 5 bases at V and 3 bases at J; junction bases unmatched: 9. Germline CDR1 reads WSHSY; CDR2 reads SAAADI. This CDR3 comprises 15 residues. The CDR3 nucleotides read TGCGCCAGCAGTCCGGCTAGCGGGCGTCGCTACGAGCAGTACTTC. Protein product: CASSPASGRRYEQYF.

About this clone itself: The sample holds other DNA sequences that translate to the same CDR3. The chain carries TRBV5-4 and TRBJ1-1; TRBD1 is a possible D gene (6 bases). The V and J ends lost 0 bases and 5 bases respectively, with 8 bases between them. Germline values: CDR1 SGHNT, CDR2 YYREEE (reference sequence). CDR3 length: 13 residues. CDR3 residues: CASSLGGRTEAFF. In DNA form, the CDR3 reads TGTGCCAGCAGCTTGGGGGGGCGGACTGAAGCTTTCTTT.

The CDR3 protein is CASSVRVDRVHGNTIYF. In nucleotides, the CDR3 is TGTGCCAGCTCAGTAAGAGTGGACAGGGTGCATGGAAACACCATATATTTT. The rearrangement uses TRBV18 and TRBJ1-3, with 8 bases that match TRBD1. V dropped 5 bases and J dropped 3; count of bases not matched to a gene: 12. There are 17 residues in the CDR3. In germline, CDR1 is KGHSH, CDR2 LQKENI.

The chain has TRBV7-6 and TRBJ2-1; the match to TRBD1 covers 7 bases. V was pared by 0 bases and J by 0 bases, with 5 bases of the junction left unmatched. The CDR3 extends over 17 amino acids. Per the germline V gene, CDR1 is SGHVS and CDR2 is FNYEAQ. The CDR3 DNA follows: TGTGCCAGCAGCTTAGCGTTACAGGGGTACTCCTACAATGAGCAGTTCTTC. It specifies CASSLALQGYSYNEQFF.

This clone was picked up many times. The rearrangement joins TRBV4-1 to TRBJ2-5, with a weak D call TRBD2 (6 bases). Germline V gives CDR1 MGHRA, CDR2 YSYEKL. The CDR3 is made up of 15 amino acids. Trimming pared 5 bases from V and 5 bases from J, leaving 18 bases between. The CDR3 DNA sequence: TGCGCCAGCAGCGCGGGACGCGGCCTTATGGAGACCCAGTACTTC. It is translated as CASSAGRGLMETQYF.

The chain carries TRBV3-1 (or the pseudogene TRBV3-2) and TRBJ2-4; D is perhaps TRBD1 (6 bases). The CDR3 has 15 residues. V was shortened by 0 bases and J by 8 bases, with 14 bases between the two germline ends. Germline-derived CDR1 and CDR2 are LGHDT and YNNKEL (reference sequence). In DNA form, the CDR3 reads TGTGCCAGCAGCCAAGATTTAGTGGGGGCCCACATTCAGTACTTC. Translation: CASSQDLVGAHIQYF.

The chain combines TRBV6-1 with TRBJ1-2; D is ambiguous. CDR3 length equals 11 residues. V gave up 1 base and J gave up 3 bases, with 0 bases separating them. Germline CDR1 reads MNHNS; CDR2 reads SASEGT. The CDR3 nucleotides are TGTGCCAGCAGTGAAGACTATGGCTACACCTTC. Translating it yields CASSEDYGYTF.